This T cell receptor (beta chain) was obtained from a study of long-term antiretroviral therapy in people with HIV (dated by TCRdb to the early 2020s). For the study in its entirety: The earliest samples were collected approximately a decade before the 2015 WHO recommendation for immediate ART, a period when ART was typically delayed until CD4 counts fell. About 35% of the 30 participants with HIV were female. A retrospective serial study tested whether changes in peripheral blood TRB repertoire composition and diversity were associated with ART initiation and durable HIV suppression. Test extractions of a monoclonal T-cell line alongside a few dozen polyclonal samples showed no cross-contamination during QIAcube processing. A total of over 150 cryopreserved PBMC samples came from approximately 30 adults with confirmed HIV infection and were collected serially over a mean of roughly six years (range 1-12). Findings and caveats that apply to the study as a whole: The samples were dated from about 2004 to 2018, and the ART regimens that were used may be less effective than current ART regimens. Starting ART was linked to a significant rise in TRB diversity, yet even after long-term ART the diversity remained significantly lower than in transplant donor controls. Expanded TRB clones identified before ART initiation dominated the repertoire at all time points, although this dominance fluctuated and declined in many PLHIV after ART. Because pre-ART samples had limited cell numbers, profiling was done on unsorted PBMC rather than on sorted CD4+ and CD8+ T cells. Inferences about post-ART repertoire changes are limited because no data were available on ART adherence, viral resistance or therapy changes. HIV repertoires had narrower CDR3 length ranges than controls, and the network structure suggested an antigen-experienced repertoire that shifted only slightly toward naive after ART. Because PBMC availability was limited, only the TCR beta chain was sequenced, with no alpha chain pairing.

Measured from the cysteine to the phenylalanine, the CDR3 is 14 residues long. The read is trimmed to its CDR3 DNA, 42 bases read in frame from base 1. The junction shows trimming of 4 bases on V and 4 bases on J, and the gene matches do not reach 6 bases of it. From a lookup of the germline V gene (reference sequence), CDR1 and CDR2 are GTSNPN and SVGIG. Participants were included only if at least one PBMC sample before ART initiation and at least two post-ART samples were available. Every participant with HIV received treatment in the United States of America. Before DNA extraction, cryopreserved samples of about 0.95-10 million PBMC were thawed and washed. At the time of the earliest PBMC sample for each participant with HIV, ages ranged from roughly 23 to 60 years. PBMC samples were contributed by each participant from 1-4 timepoints before ART initiation and 2-8 timepoints after ART initiation, with a median of 7 samples. For every participant, serial HIV viral load, CD4+ T-cell count, ART history and demographic data were obtained. Genomic DNA was extracted from unsorted PBMC with a Qiagen kit on a QIAcube, with processing performed in batches of 12 samples.

The immunoSEQ hsTCRB v3.0 assay was used at survey level resolution to sequence the TRB variable region. TRB sequencing targeted a depth of about 35,000-55,000 T-cell genomes per sample. Pooled TRB libraries were sequenced on an Illumina MiSeq with a v3 150-cycle kit. The paper's processing steps were these. Repertoire analysis ran in R within a reproducible Nextflow workflow covering QC, data transformation and analysis. LymphoSeq2, an R package for exploring AIRR-Seq data, was used to implement the custom analyses. A handful of samples yielding fewer than 5000 total TRB sequences were excluded, leaving 188 analyzed HIV repertoires. Among the roughly 200 retained HIV repertoires, some 60 were collected before ART initiation and under 150 after ART initiation. Repertoires were downsampled to 5000 TRB nucleotide sequences, with summary statistics averaged over 100 downsampling iterations. TRB sequences were retained for analysis only if CDR3 regions of at least seven amino acids were present. Diversity was assessed using a clonality score derived from Shannon entropy and using the Gini coefficient. Repertoire networks linked the top 5000 CDR3 amino acid sequences whenever two sequences differed by an edit distance of one. GLIPH2 predicted antigen specificity groups and MHC restriction for TRB CDR3 amino acid sequences. Known CMV, EBV, HIV or tissue antigen associations were flagged by matching CDR3 amino acid sequences against VDJdb and McPAS-TCR. Pre-ART, post-ART and control groups were compared with Wilcoxon signed-rank tests and Holm-Bonferroni correction. TCRdb re-hosts the immuneACCESS table, in-frame sequences only. Its copies lack some clones; in the studies checked, an unresolved V gene accounts for under half of them, and the cause for the rest is not known. D and trimming come from the DNA, and the V and J calls and clone size come from that table. The sample table records 30,000 to 35,000 clones; over 85% of these occur just once. The ten largest account for 3.7% of the sample.

As to this clone: The target of this receptor is not known. Base qualities were left out, and no much larger clone turns up one base away.

The clonotype was recovered from a woman in her fifties or sixties with HIV. Recombination linked TRBV30 to TRBJ1-5; 8 of the junction bases match TRBD1. The source was unsorted PBMCs, collected 5 to 5.5 years after starting antiretroviral therapy. The nucleotide sequence is given as TGTGCCTGGAAAGGGACAGGCCAGAATCAGCCCCAGCATTTT. Its translation reads: CAWKGTGQNQPQHF.